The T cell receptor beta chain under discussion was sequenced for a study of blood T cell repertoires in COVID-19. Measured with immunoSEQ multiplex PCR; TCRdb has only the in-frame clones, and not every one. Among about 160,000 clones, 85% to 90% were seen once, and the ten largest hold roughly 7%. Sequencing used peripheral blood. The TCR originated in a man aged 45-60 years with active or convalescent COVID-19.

CDR3 in amino acids: CASSQEDRVETQYF. The CDR3 DNA reads TGTGCCAGCAGCCAAGAGGACAGGGTGGAGACCCAGTACTTC. This sequence joins TRBV4-2 and TRBJ2-5, with 8 bases matching TRBD1. V was pared by 0 bases and J by 5 bases, with 2 bases of the junction left unmatched. Looked up from germline, CDR1 is LGHNA and CDR2 is YNFKEQ. CDR3 length: 14 residues.